Listed below are T cell receptor beta chains from one sample, sequenced in a study of blood T cell repertoires in COVID-19. Some clones are missing from TCRdb's copy, which holds only in-frame ones; the method was immunoSEQ multiplex PCR. The sample yields roughly 46,000 clones, around 86% seen once. Sequencing input: peripheral blood. The receptors come from a human donor in a cohort sampled during active COVID-19. The CDR3 runs from the conserved cysteine through the conserved F or W. A D gene is named only where the DNA matches it firmly. Size is stated for part of the rows, as once, few or many counts, or as a class when the clone is expanded.

abundance	v_gene	d_gene	j_gene	CDR3aa	CDR3nt
-	TRBV7-2	-	TRBJ2-3	CASSQTSLDTQYF	TGTGCCAGCAGCCAGACTAGTCTGGATACGCAGTATTTT
-	TRBV5-1	-	TRBJ2-7	CASSFGQAQEGYEQYF	TGCGCCAGCAGCTTCGGGCAAGCCCAGGAGGGCTACGAGCAGTACTTC
-	TRBV30	TRBD1	TRBJ1-6	CAWSTGDFNSPLHF	TGTGCCTGGTCCACAGGGGATTTTAATTCACCCCTCCACTTT
-	TRBV30	TRBD1	TRBJ1-5	CAWSPGQGRNQPQHF	TGTGCCTGGAGTCCGGGACAGGGAAGAAATCAGCCCCAGCATTTT
-	TRBV7-8	TRBD1	TRBJ1-6	CASSLITGGNSPLHF	TGTGCCAGCAGCTTAATTACAGGGGGAAATTCACCCCTCCACTTT
-	TRBV9	-	TRBJ1-2	CASSVEEWTNYGYTF	TGTGCCAGCAGCGTAGAGGAGTGGACTAACTATGGCTACACCTTC
-	TRBV27	-	TRBJ2-7	CATPGKWPYEQYF	TGTGCCACCCCAGGAAAGTGGCCCTACGAGCAGTACTTC
-	TRBV9	TRBD1	TRBJ2-7	CASSVAGTGTTYEQYF	TGTGCCAGCAGCGTAGCTGGGACAGGGACAACCTACGAGCAGTACTTC
-	TRBV5-4	-	TRBJ2-7	CASSLEVGAYEQYF	TGTGCCAGCAGCTTGGAGGTCGGAGCCTACGAGCAGTACTTC
-	TRBV5-4	-	TRBJ2-5	CASSGDGAQYF	TGTGCCAGCAGCGGAGATGGCGCCCAGTACTTC
-	TRBV7-3	TRBD2	TRBJ2-1	CASSSSGRVDNEQFF	TGTGCCAGCAGCTCGAGCGGGAGGGTTGACAATGAGCAGTTCTTC
once	TRBV5-1	-	TRBJ1-4	CASSPRDANEKLFF	TGCGCCAGCAGCCCCAGGGATGCGAATGAAAAACTGTTTTTT
-	TRBV7-9	TRBD1	TRBJ2-5	CASSSRDRGEETQYF	TGTGCCAGCAGCTCCCGCGACAGGGGGGAAGAGACCCAGTACTTC
-	TRBV7-2	-	TRBJ2-7	CASSLGLGEQYF	TGTGCCAGCAGCCTGGGACTGGGGGAGCAGTACTTC
-	TRBV27	TRBD2	TRBJ2-5	CASRALAGVETQYF	TGTGCCAGCAGAGCTCTAGCGGGAGTGGAGACCCAGTACTTC
-	TRBV3-1/TRBV3-2	-	TRBJ2-5	CASSQDRGIEETQYF	TGTGCCAGCAGCCAAGACCGGGGGATCGAAGAGACCCAGTACTTC
-	TRBV3-1/TRBV3-2	TRBD1	TRBJ2-7	CASSPRRDRGREQYF	TGTGCCAGCAGCCCACGCCGGGACAGGGGTCGCGAGCAGTACTTC
-	TRBV6-6	TRBD1	TRBJ1-6	CASSQLGQRGGLDSPLHF	TGTGCCAGCAGTCAACTTGGTCAGAGAGGGGGCTTGGATTCACCCCTCCACTTT
-	TRBV2	-	TRBJ1-1	CASSIQEVTEAFF	TGTGCCAGCAGTATACAAGAGGTAACTGAAGCTTTCTTT
once	TRBV5-1	TRBD2	TRBJ2-7	CASSPGLGWYEQYF	TGCGCCAGCAGCCCAGGACTAGGCTGGTACGAGCAGTACTTC
-	TRBV7-8	-	TRBJ2-1	CASSLGQAEQFF	TGTGCCAGCAGCTTAGGTCAAGCAGAGCAGTTCTTC
-	TRBV27	TRBD1	TRBJ2-7	CASSFPGQALYEQYF	TGTGCCAGCAGTTTCCCCGGACAGGCCTTGTACGAGCAGTACTTC
-	TRBV7-9	TRBD2	TRBJ2-1	CASSLVGGSGASYNEQFF	TGTGCCAGCAGCTTAGTGGGTGGTAGCGGGGCCTCCTACAATGAGCAGTTCTTC
few	TRBV5-6	TRBD1	TRBJ2-2	CASSWGQSTGELFF	TGTGCCAGCAGCTGGGGACAGAGTACCGGGGAGCTGTTTTTT
few	TRBV2	TRBD1	TRBJ2-7	CASIGTGYEQYF	TGTGCCAGTATCGGGACAGGCTACGAGCAGTACTTC
-	TRBV11-2	TRBD2	TRBJ2-7	CASSLAGGVEQYF	TGTGCCAGCAGCTTAGCGGGAGGGGTCGAGCAGTACTTC
-	TRBV27	TRBD1	TRBJ1-2	CASSSEQGAGGYTF	TGTGCCAGCAGTTCCGAACAGGGGGCTGGAGGCTACACCTTC
-	TRBV5-4	-	TRBJ2-5	CASSPPGAKVETQYF	TGTGCCAGCAGCCCACCGGGAGCGAAGGTAGAGACCCAGTACTTC
-	TRBV18	-	TRBJ1-1	CASSPPRGSGAEAFF	TGTGCCAGCTCACCACCGCGGGGCTCGGGGGCTGAAGCTTTCTTT
-	TRBV9	TRBD1	TRBJ1-1	CASSARGNGNTEAFF	TGTGCCAGCAGCGCCAGGGGGAATGGGAACACTGAAGCTTTCTTT
-	TRBV5-1	TRBD1	TRBJ1-2	CASSLMTQGLSGYTF	TGCGCCAGCAGCTTGATGACACAGGGGCTCTCAGGCTACACCTTC
-	TRBV13	-	TRBJ2-7	CASSSRQTPLYEQYF	TGTGCCAGCAGCTCTAGACAGACACCCCTCTACGAGCAGTACTTC
-	TRBV7-8	TRBD2	TRBJ2-1	CASSALAGGNNEQFF	TGTGCCAGCAGCGCCCTAGCGGGGGGTAACAATGAGCAGTTCTTC
-	TRBV18	-	TRBJ2-1	CASSYLMADTYNEQFF	TGTGCCAGCTCATACCTTATGGCGGATACCTACAATGAGCAGTTCTTC
-	TRBV5-1	TRBD1	TRBJ2-7	CASSFSGQGPEQYF	TGCGCCAGCAGCTTCTCGGGACAGGGACCCGAGCAGTACTTC
-	TRBV10-1	-	TRBJ2-1	CASSESGGGLLRLNEQFF	TGCGCCAGCAGTGAGTCAGGCGGGGGCCTCCTTCGATTGAATGAGCAGTTCTTC
-	TRBV7-8	-	TRBJ1-5	CASSLSPLRSNQPQHF	TGTGCCAGCAGCTTAAGTCCCCTCCGGTCCAATCAGCCCCAGCATTTT
-	TRBV2	TRBD2	TRBJ2-7	CASSGGGRYEQYF	TGTGCCAGCAGTGGGGGCGGGAGGTACGAGCAGTACTTC
-	TRBV7-9	TRBD2	TRBJ2-7	CASSLEGLANEQYF	TGTGCCAGCAGCTTAGAGGGACTAGCGAATGAGCAGTACTTC
-	TRBV2	-	TRBJ2-7	CASSVPRIGLQSYEQYF	TGTGCCAGCAGTGTCCCGCGGATCGGACTACAATCCTACGAGCAGTACTTC
once	TRBV6-5	-	TRBJ2-3	CASSYSFTRTDTQYF	TGTGCCAGCAGTTACTCGTTTACTAGAACAGATACGCAGTATTTT
-	TRBV7-9	TRBD1	TRBJ2-7	CASSHDRGRGYEQYF	TGTGCCAGCAGCCACGACAGGGGGCGCGGATACGAGCAGTACTTC
-	TRBV5-8	TRBD1	TRBJ2-7	CASSLRQGAREQYF	TGTGCCAGCAGCTTACGACAGGGGGCAAGGGAGCAGTACTTC
-	TRBV5-1	TRBD2	TRBJ2-1	CASSLGGSAHNEQFF	TGCGCCAGCAGCTTGGGCGGGAGTGCACACAATGAGCAGTTCTTC
-	TRBV12-5	TRBD2	TRBJ2-1	CASGLVPGLPFGSYNEQFF	TGTGCTAGTGGTTTGGTACCGGGACTACCCTTCGGCTCCTACAATGAGCAGTTCTTC
-	TRBV6-2/TRBV6-3	TRBD2	TRBJ2-5	CASSYSKIAGKETQYF	TGTGCCAGCAGTTACTCGAAAATAGCGGGAAAAGAGACCCAGTACTTC
-	TRBV5-6	-	TRBJ2-2	CASSLAAGELFF	TGTGCCAGCAGCTTGGCCGCCGGGGAGCTGTTTTTT
once	TRBV28	TRBD2	TRBJ2-6	CASSLLAGSSGANVLTF	TGTGCCAGCAGTTTACTAGCGGGAAGCTCTGGGGCCAACGTCCTGACTTTC
-	TRBV27	-	TRBJ1-6	CASRPPSSYNSPLHF	TGTGCCAGCAGGCCTCCGAGCTCCTATAATTCACCCCTCCACTTT
-	TRBV27	TRBD2	TRBJ2-7	CASSQTSGGAREQYF	TGTGCCAGCAGCCAAACTAGCGGGGGGGCCAGGGAGCAGTACTTC
-	TRBV2	-	TRBJ2-3	CASSEAPYAVQQYF	TGTGCCAGCAGTGAAGCGCCCTACGCGGTGCAGCAGTATTTT
-	TRBV5-6	TRBD1	TRBJ2-1	CASSFFRGQAYNEQFF	TGTGCCAGCAGCTTCTTCCGGGGACAGGCCTACAATGAGCAGTTCTTC
few	TRBV5-4	-	TRBJ1-6	CASSPEFGSPLHF	TGTGCCAGCAGCCCCGAATTTGGCTCACCCCTCCACTTT
-	TRBV7-9	TRBD1	TRBJ1-1	CASSRRTGKNTEAFF	TGTGCCAGCAGCCGCCGGACAGGGAAAAACACTGAAGCTTTCTTT
-	TRBV9	TRBD1	TRBJ2-7	CASSGDRPYEQYF	TGTGCCAGCAGCGGGGACAGACCCTACGAGCAGTACTTC